Below, 15 T cell receptor beta chains from the same sample are listed, as sequenced in a study of T cell changes during pregnancy in multiple sclerosis. Here immunoSEQ multiplex PCR was the method, and the copy in TCRdb shows in-frame clones only, minus some. Of around 35,000 clones in the sample, under 90% are singletons; the top ten hold roughly 4.7%. The source was CD8+ T cells from peripheral blood mononuclear cells, collected after pregnancy. The receptors were gathered from a female donor with multiple sclerosis, enrolled in a pregnancy study.

The chain carries TRBV4-1 and TRBJ2-7, with 7 bases fitting TRBD1. CDR3 length: 16 residues. In germline, CDR1 is MGHRA, CDR2 YSYEKL. V shed 4 bases, J shed 4 bases, and the junction held 13 bases outside the gene matches. The CDR3 here is CASSPPALDRPYEQYF. CDR3 DNA: TGCGCCAGCAGCCCTCCCGCGTTGGACAGGCCGTACGAGCAGTACTTC.

The rearrangement uses TRBV29-1 and TRBJ2-1, with 10 bases matching TRBD1. V was clipped by 7 bases and J by 6 bases; unmatched bases: 9. Per germline, CDR1 SQVTM and CDR2 ANQGSEA. The length of the CDR3 is 14 residues. CDR3 loop: CSGAGTGVINEQFF. Written as DNA, the CDR3 is TGCAGCGGCGCTGGGACAGGGGTGATCAATGAGCAGTTCTTC.

V and J are TRBV7-9 and TRBJ2-7; TRBD2 matches at 9 bases. CDR3 length: 15 amino acids. V was clipped by 7 bases and J by 3 bases; unmatched bases: 10. From germline, CDR1 is SEHNR and CDR2 FQNEAQ (reference sequence). The CDR3 DNA follows: TGTGCCAGCACAACAGATCGCGGGGGGGTCTACGAGCAGTACTTC. It is translated as CASTTDRGGVYEQYF.

The J gene is TRBJ2-3, the V gene TRBV6-1, with TRBD2 identical over 8 bases. Per germline, CDR1 MNHNS and CDR2 SASEGT. The CDR3 loop spans 15 amino acids. The V gene end was trimmed by 0 bases and the J gene end by 4 bases; junction bases not matched to a gene: 3. CDR3 sequence: CASSEAAGGSDTQYF. The CDR3 nucleotides are TGTGCCAGCAGTGAAGCCGCGGGGGGCTCAGATACGCAGTATTTT.

The chain uses TRBV4-3 and TRBJ1-5; the match to TRBD1 covers 9 bases. Germline V lookup: CDR1 LGHNA, CDR2 YSLEER. Trimming at V came to 0 bases and at J to 6 bases, leaving 12 bases not matched to a gene. The CDR3 length is 18 residues. CDR3 DNA: TGCGCCAGCAGCCAAGATCTAACACAGGGGGCCCAGGGTCAGCCCCAGCATTTT. Residues: CASSQDLTQGAQGQPQHF.

Only one count was recorded for this clone. V is TRBV2 and J is TRBJ2-5, with D perhaps matching TRBD2 (6 bases). The V and J ends lost 8 bases and 11 bases respectively, with 12 bases between them. The CDR3 loop spans 10 amino acids. Germline V gene data show CDR1 as SNHLY and CDR2 as FYNNEI. The CDR3 DNA sequence: TGTGCCAGCGGAGGGTTTGAGCAGTACTTC. Translated, it gives CASGGFEQYF. Looking up the rest from reference TRBV2 and TRBJ2-5 gives the full variable domain: EPEVTQTPSHQVTQMGQEVILRCVPISNHLYFYWYRQILGQKVEFLVSFYNNEISEKSEIFDDQFSVERPDGSNFTLKIRSTKLEDSAMYFCASGGFEQYFGPGTRLLVL.

This clone was seen more than once but under ten times. This chain joins TRBV27 and TRBJ1-6, with TRBD1 matching over 12 bases. The CDR3 is made up of 17 amino acids. After removal of 4 bases from V and 8 bases from J, the junction contained 9 bases not matched to a gene. Germline V CDR1 and CDR2: MNHEY, SMNVEV (reference sequence). Here the CDR3 reads CASSSTGTGGADSPLHF. In DNA form, the CDR3 reads TGTGCCAGCAGTTCCACCGGGACAGGGGGCGCGGATTCACCCCTCCACTTT.

The genes are TRBV5-1 and TRBJ1-2; no reliable D call. The ends were cut back, 0 bases at V and 10 bases at J, with 10 bases in the middle. CDR1 is SGHRS and CDR2 is YFSETQ in the germline V gene. The CDR3 consists of 12 residues. CDR3 bases: TGCGCCAGCAGCTTGGGAGGGATGGACTACACCTTC. Its protein is CASSLGGMDYTF.

This rearrangement joins TRBV7-9 to TRBJ1-4; D might be TRBD1 (5 bases). This CDR3 is 14 amino acids long. The germline gives CDR1 SEHNR, CDR2 FQNEAQ (reference sequence). Trimming pared 2 bases from V and 4 bases from J, leaving 8 bases between. CDR3 sequence (DNA): TGTGCCAGCAGCTTAATGACAGATAATGAAAAACTGTTTTTT. It translates to CASSLMTDNEKLFF. The full variable domain, its missing parts supplied by reference TRBV7-9 and TRBJ1-4, is DTGVSQNPRHKITKRGQNVTFRCDPISEHNRLYWYRQTLGQGPEFLTYFQNEAQLEKSRLLSDRFSAERPKGSFSTLEIQRTEQGDSAMYLCASSLMTDNEKLFFGSGTQLSVL.

The rearrangement links TRBV6-4 to TRBJ2-1, with a weak D call TRBD2 (6 bases). The CDR3 is made up of 15 amino acids. V lost 5 bases and J lost 7, with 18 bases in between. Per germline, CDR1 MRHNA and CDR2 SNTAGT. CDR3 sequence reads: CASSPMGGAGNEQFF. The CDR3 bases are TGTGCCAGCAGTCCAATGGGCGGGGCGGGAAATGAGCAGTTCTTC.

The chain joins TRBV9 to TRBJ1-2, with 8 positions matching TRBD1. The germline V gene has CDR1 SGDLS and CDR2 YYNGEE. The CDR3 runs 13 residues. Trimming at V came to 4 bases and at J to 8 bases, leaving 7 bases not matched to a gene. CDR3 region: CASSPETGEGYTF. The DNA of the CDR3 is TGTGCCAGCAGCCCTGAGACAGGGGAAGGCTACACCTTC. Combining the CDR3 with reference TRBV9 and TRBJ1-2 gives the whole variable domain DSGVTQTPKHLITATGQRVTLRCSPRSGDLSVYWYQQSLDQGLQFLIQYYNGEERAKGNILERFSAQQFPDLHSELNLSSLELGDSALYFCASSPETGEGYTFGSGTRLTVV.

This clone was picked up one time. The CDR3 protein is CASSQVTGGDEQYF. The CDR3 DNA sequence: TGCGCCAGCAGCCAAGTTACAGGGGGGGACGAGCAGTACTTC. This sequence joins TRBV4-1 and TRBJ2-7, with D possibly TRBD1 on 8 matching bases. The CDR3 is made up of 14 amino acids. V lost 1 base and J lost 5, with 12 bases in between. Looked up from germline, CDR1 is MGHRA and CDR2 is YSYEKL.

V and J are TRBV11-3 and TRBJ2-1; D uncertain. Germline CDR1 SGHNT, CDR2 YENEEA. Trimming removed 2 bases at V and 6 bases at J, with 8 bases between. This CDR3 comprises 13 residues. CDR3 sequence (DNA): TGTGCCAGCAGCTTAAGCCCAAGCAATGAGCAGTTCTTC. Translated: CASSLSPSNEQFF.

J is TRBJ2-5 and V is TRBV4-3; D remains unclear. This CDR3 contains 12 residues. V was trimmed by 0 bases and J by 6 bases, leaving 5 bases between them. Germline-derived CDR1 and CDR2 are LGHNA and YSLEER. CDR3 in amino acids: CASSQDGKTQYF. CDR3 sequence (DNA): TGCGCCAGCAGCCAAGATGGCAAGACCCAGTACTTC.

The V call is TRBV9, the J call TRBJ1-2; D is possibly TRBD1 (5 bases). There are 13 residues in the CDR3. Germline lookup yields CDR1 SGDLS and CDR2 YYNGEE. V was pared by 4 bases and J by 3 bases, with 10 bases between. CDR3: CASSQGSHYGYTF. Written as DNA, the CDR3 is TGTGCCAGCAGCCAGGGCAGCCACTATGGCTACACCTTC.